This T cell receptor (beta chain) emerged from a study of cytomegalovirus exposure and HLA in healthy donors. CDR3 length: 18 residues. Germline values: CDR1 MDHEN, CDR2 SYDVKM. V lost 6 bases to trimming and J lost 0 bases; unmatched junction nucleotides: 9. It was with 60 Vbeta and 13 Jbeta primers that the PCR ran. Profiled with immunoSEQ multiplex PCR; TCRdb holds only in-frame clones, not every one. The data hold around 200,000 clones, with approximately 83% observed a single time. This receptor was obtained from a girl aged 5 to 17 in good health and CMV-seronegative. The chain carries TRBV28 and TRBJ2-3; TRBD2 aligns across 13 bases. The sample was PBMCs. The CDR3 protein is CASSTRRLAGGSTDTQYF. In DNA, the CDR3 is TGTGCCAGCAGCACCCGAAGACTAGCGGGAGGAAGCACAGATACGCAGTATTTT.